These T cell receptor beta chains were read from a single sample in a study of T cell responses to AZD1222 COVID-19 vaccine. Profiled with immunoSEQ multiplex PCR; TCRdb holds only in-frame clones, not every one. Here the sample spans tens of thousands of clones, roughly 87% being singletons. The sequences come from peripheral blood, collected on day 0 of AZD1222 vaccination. The receptors stem from an adult in good health. Each CDR3 is given with its conserved first and last residue. A D gene is named only where the DNA matches it firmly. A row's size may be missing; if present it is once, few, many or a size class.

D	V	J	size	length	DNA	CDR3
NA	TRBV5-1	TRBJ1-3	NA	22	TGCGCCAGCAGCTTCAATTTCGTAGGGGGAGAATCTGTACCTCCCTCTGGAAACACCATATATTTT	CASSFNFVGGESVPPSGNTIYF
NA	TRBV7-2	TRBJ1-6	NA	13	TGTGCCAGCAGCGTGGGACGGGATTCACCCCTCCACTTT	CASSVGRDSPLHF
TRBD2	TRBV5-1	TRBJ2-7	NA	14	TGCGCCAGCAGCGTTCCTAGCGGGGCGGGGGAGCAGTACTTC	CASSVPSGAGEQYF
NA	TRBV5-1	TRBJ1-2	NA	14	TGCGCCAGCAGCAACCGACCTGGGGACTATGGCTACACCTTC	CASSNRPGDYGYTF
TRBD2	TRBV11-3	TRBJ2-3	NA	15	TGTGCCAGCAGGAAGGGACTAGCCGAGGCCGATACGCAGTATTTT	CASRKGLAEADTQYF
NA	TRBV5-1	TRBJ2-2	NA	12	TGCGCCAGCAGCTTGGCCCGCGGGGAGCTGTTTTTT	CASSLARGELFF
NA	TRBV5-1	TRBJ2-5	NA	15	TGCGCCAGCAGCCTGACAAGTTCCTCAGTGGAGACCCAGTACTTC	CASSLTSSSVETQYF
NA	TRBV5-1	TRBJ2-1	NA	15	TGCGCCAGCAGCCCAGGGGTCCTAGGATTTAGTGAGCAGTTCTTC	CASSPGVLGFSEQFF
NA	TRBV5-6	TRBJ1-6	NA	16	TGTGCCAGCAGCTTGGCCGCGAGGACCTATAATTCACCCCTCCACTTT	CASSLAARTYNSPLHF
TRBD1	TRBV27	TRBJ1-6	NA	16	TGTGCCAGCAGTTTAACAGGGGCGACAGAAAATTCACCCCTCCACTTT	CASSLTGATENSPLHF
NA	TRBV7-2	TRBJ1-5	NA	14	TGTGCCAGCAGCTTAGGAGGGGGTGAGCAGCCCCAGCATTTT	CASSLGGGEQPQHF
NA	TRBV6-5	TRBJ1-2	NA	13	TGTGCCAGCAGGAACAGACAGAACTATGGCTACACCTTC	CASRNRQNYGYTF
NA	TRBV2	TRBJ2-3	NA	14	TGTGCCAGCACAGGGATGTCTAGCACAGATACGCAGTATTTT	CASTGMSSTDTQYF
NA	TRBV11-2	TRBJ1-4	NA	16	TGTGCCAGCAGCTTAGATCCAGGGCTCATATCTGAAAAACTGTTTTTT	CASSLDPGLISEKLFF
NA	TRBV30	TRBJ2-1	NA	13	TGTGCCTGGGAAAAGGGGGGAAGGAATGAGCAGTTCTTC	CAWEKGGRNEQFF
NA	TRBV19	TRBJ1-2	NA	14	TGTGCCAGTAGTGCAACAGGGTTTGGGGATGGCTACACCTTC	CASSATGFGDGYTF
NA	TRBV2	TRBJ1-1	NA	14	TGTGCCATTTCCAGTGGGGGTATGAACACTGAAGCTTTCTTT	CAISSGGMNTEAFF
NA	TRBV20-1	TRBJ2-3	NA	10	TGCAGTGCTAGAAGGGATACGCAGTATTTT	CSARRDTQYF
NA	TRBV5-4	TRBJ1-3	NA	17	TGTGCCAGCAGCTTAGACTACGGACCTAACTCTGGAAACACCATATATTTT	CASSLDYGPNSGNTIYF
TRBD1	TRBV5-4	TRBJ1-2	NA	14	TGTGCCAGCGGTATCGACAGGGGGCGCACTGGCTACACCTTC	CASGIDRGRTGYTF
NA	TRBV7-3	TRBJ2-1	NA	13	TGTGCCAGCAGCTCCGGGGTAAACAATGAGCAGTTCTTC	CASSSGVNNEQFF
NA	TRBV5-1	TRBJ1-3	NA	15	TGCGCCAGCAGCGGAATGACACCTTCTGGAAACACCATATATTTT	CASSGMTPSGNTIYF
TRBD1	TRBV13	TRBJ2-1	NA	15	TGTGCCAGCAGCTTACCACAGGGGGCCAACAATGAGCAGTTCTTC	CASSLPQGANNEQFF
NA	TRBV28	TRBJ2-7	NA	15	TGTGCCAGCAGTTTGGGGCCCGGGGGCTTCCACGAGCAGTACTTC	CASSLGPGGFHEQYF
NA	TRBV29-1	TRBJ2-4	NA	11	TGCAGCGTTGTAGAGGTAAACATTCAGTACTTC	CSVVEVNIQYF
NA	TRBV19	TRBJ1-2	once	14	TGTGCCAGTAGTATGGGCGGAGCTAACTATGGCTACACCTTC	CASSMGGANYGYTF
NA	TRBV7-9	TRBJ2-7	NA	14	TGTGCCAGCAGCCCCCCCGGACACAGTTACGAGCAGTACTTC	CASSPPGHSYEQYF
NA	TRBV29-1	TRBJ1-2	NA	13	TGCAGCGTTGAAGTATCCGGGTACTATGGCTACACCTTC	CSVEVSGYYGYTF